A selection of T cell receptor beta chains follows, all from one sample in a study of OX40 agonist ivuxolimab in advanced cancers. Sequencing was performed with immunoSEQ multiplex PCR; in TCRdb, only in-frame clones are kept and a portion is missing. This sample has roughly 40,000 clones; 65% to 90% occur once, and the top ten carry roughly an eighth. Sequencing was performed on CD4+ or CD8+ T cells sorted from blood, taken in a trial of the OX40 agonist ivuxolimab. The receptors were gathered from an adult with an advanced solid tumor such as melanoma, head and neck, liver or kidney cancer. Each CDR3 is given with its conserved first and last residue. The D gene is left open where the match is weak. Size values are once, few and many counts, or a class for expanded clones, and some rows have none.

DNA	CDR3	V	size	J	D
TGCGCCAGCAGCTACCGGGACAGGGGGCGAGAGCAGTACTTC	CASSYRDRGREQYF	TRBV5-1	-	TRBJ2-7	TRBD1
TGTGCCTGGAACGGCGGGACTAGTGACACAGATACGCAGTATTTT	CAWNGGTSDTDTQYF	TRBV30	-	TRBJ2-3	TRBD2
TGTGCCAGCAGCCCCTCACCGGGGGGAGGAAACACCATATATTTT	CASSPSPGGGNTIYF	TRBV7-6	-	TRBJ1-3	-
TGCGCCAGCAGCCCCCGCCCGACCTACGAGCAGTACTTC	CASSPRPTYEQYF	TRBV4-1	-	TRBJ2-7	-
TGTGCCAGCAGCTCCGTGAGGGACAGGGACTACGAGCAGTACTTC	CASSSVRDRDYEQYF	TRBV11-1	-	TRBJ2-7	TRBD1
TGTGCCAGCAGTGTAACAGAGAACTATGGCTACACCTTC	CASSVTENYGYTF	TRBV9	medium-sized	TRBJ1-2	-
TGCGCCAGCAGTGAGGGTGGGCGGGGGGACACCGGGGAGCTGTTTTTT	CASSEGGRGDTGELFF	TRBV10-2	-	TRBJ2-2	TRBD2
TGTGCCAGCAATCGAGAAGGAGGTAGCTACGAGCAGTACTTC	CASNREGGSYEQYF	TRBV28	-	TRBJ2-7	-
TGTGCCAGCAGTTTATGGAAGACAGGGAGCACAGATACGCAGTATTTT	CASSLWKTGSTDTQYF	TRBV27	-	TRBJ2-3	TRBD1
TGTGCCAGCAGCTTAGGTCGGGGGAGCACAGATACGCAGTATTTT	CASSLGRGSTDTQYF	TRBV7-9	-	TRBJ2-3	-
TGCAGCGTTGAGGGACAGGTTGAAGCTTTCTTT	CSVEGQVEAFF	TRBV29-1	once	TRBJ1-1	TRBD1
TGTGCCAGCAGATCGGTTTGGCTAGCGGGTCTCCAAGAGACCCAGTACTTC	CASRSVWLAGLQETQYF	TRBV28	-	TRBJ2-5	TRBD2
TGTGCCTGGAGTGTAGGGACAGGCAATGAAGCTTTCTTT	CAWSVGTGNEAFF	TRBV30	-	TRBJ1-1	TRBD1
TGTGCCACCAGCAGTTGGACTAGCGGCACAGATACGCAGTATTTT	CATSSWTSGTDTQYF	TRBV15	-	TRBJ2-3	TRBD2
TGTGCCAGCAGCCAACGGACAGGGATCGACGGCTACACCTTC	CASSQRTGIDGYTF	TRBV6-6	-	TRBJ1-2	TRBD1
TGTGCCAGCAGTTACTTGGAGGGTTACAATCAGCCCCAGCATTTT	CASSYLEGYNQPQHF	TRBV6-5	-	TRBJ1-5	-
TGTGCCAGCCAGCCCTCCCTTGAGACAGTGAACACTGAAGCTTTCTTT	CASQPSLETVNTEAFF	TRBV9	few	TRBJ1-1	-
TGTGCCAGCAGCTACGGGACTAGCTACAACGAGCAGTACTTC	CASSYGTSYNEQYF	TRBV13	-	TRBJ2-7	TRBD2
TGCGCCAGCAGCCCTCGGGAGGGGAACTATGGCTACACCTTC	CASSPREGNYGYTF	TRBV4-1	-	TRBJ1-2	-
TGTGCCAGCAGCCAAGGGACAGGGTTATTCTACGAGCAGTACTTC	CASSQGTGLFYEQYF	TRBV14	-	TRBJ2-7	TRBD1
TGTGCCAGCAGCCTTCCGGGTACCTCCTACGAGCAGTACTTC	CASSLPGTSYEQYF	TRBV14	-	TRBJ2-7	-
TGTGCCAGCAGTTCTCGGTCAGACGGGAGCAATCAGCCCCAGCATTTT	CASSSRSDGSNQPQHF	TRBV28	-	TRBJ1-5	-
TGTGCCAGCAGTTCCCCCCTAGCGGGAAAGGCAGATACGCAGTATTTT	CASSSPLAGKADTQYF	TRBV6-5	-	TRBJ2-3	TRBD2